These 7 T cell receptor beta chains share one sample of origin, sequenced in a study of tumor-infiltrating lymphocytes in primary liver carcinoma. Total RNA (roughly 0.45 ug) served as template for TCR beta cDNA synthesis primed by a constant-region primer. Investigators got TCR beta libraries out of three nested multiplex PCR rounds, done with slightly modified ARM-PCR. For roughly 10 cycles apiece, the opening two PCR rounds ran with TRBV1-TRBV30 forward primers and a C-beta reverse primer. TCRdb passed the multiplex PCR reads through MiXCR, listing each CDR3 protein once. The sample includes some 200,000 distinct CDR3 sequences, 65% of them seen just once. RNA isolated from unsorted whole blood supplied the blood RNA, with germline DNA also extracted. The sample was peripheral blood. The source is a woman aged 60 to 75 with primary liver carcinoma and hepatitis B virus infection.

As concerns this clonotype: A read error is possible here, since a much larger clone lies one base away. The rearrangement uses TRBV5-4 and TRBJ2-3; the match to TRBD2 covers 11 bases. The CDR3 contains 15 residues. The V gene end was trimmed by 4 bases and the J gene end by 5 bases; junction bases not matched to a gene: 6. Germline V gives CDR1 SGHNT, CDR2 YYREEE (reference sequence). In DNA, the CDR3 is TGTGCCAGCAGCCGCTCTAGCGGGAGGAGAGATACGCAGTATTTT. Translated, it gives CASSRSSGRRDTQYF.

Worth noting for this clonotype: The CDR3 ends on some other residue instead of the conserved phenylalanine or tryptophan, so this is likely a read error. The chain joins TRBV11-1 to TRBJ2-1; TRBD2 agrees at 7 bases. Germline CDR1 SGHAT, CDR2 FQDESV (reference sequence). The CDR3 is 14 residues long. J lost 0 bases, V lost 7 bases, and 3 bases had no gene match. CDR3 protein: CASMGGSSYNEQFI. As DNA, the CDR3 is TGTGCCAGCATGGGGGGGAGCTCCTACAATGAGCAGTTCATT.

V and J are TRBV14 and TRBJ2-7; possibly TRBD1 for D (5 bases). Trimming pared 5 bases from V and 5 bases from J, leaving 19 bases between. Per the germline V gene, CDR1 is SGHDN and CDR2 is FVKESK. The CDR3 runs to 15 residues. CDR3 DNA sequence: TGTGCCAGCAGCACCTCCCGGACAAGGGAAAACGAGCAGTACTTC. It yields the protein CASSTSRTRENEQYF.

The chain joins TRBV5-1 to TRBJ2-2; possible D gene TRBD1, 5 bases. V was pared by 3 bases and J by 1 base, with 13 bases between. This CDR3 region has 16 residues. Germline-derived CDR1 and CDR2 are SGHRS and YFSETQ. The CDR3 DNA sequence: TGCGCCAGCAGCTATGACCTAGGGGTGAACACCGGGGAGCTGTTTTTT. The encoded protein is CASSYDLGVNTGELFF. The full variable domain, rest sourced from reference TRBV5-1 and TRBJ2-2, is KAGVTQTPRYLIKTRGQQVTLSCSPISGHRSVSWYQQTPGQGLQFLFEYFSETQRNKGNFPGRFSGRQFSNSRSEMNVSTLELGDSALYLCASSYDLGVNTGELFFGEGSRLTVL.

Turning to this clonotype: This may stem from a read error, because a much larger clone lies one nucleotide away. A read error is likely, as this CDR3 ends without the conserved phenylalanine or tryptophan. This rearrangement joins TRBV28 to TRBJ2-7, with 11 bases that match TRBD1. Germline-derived CDR1 and CDR2 are MDHEN and SYDVKM. The V and J ends lost 3 bases and 4 bases, in that order; junction bases with no gene match: 5. The CDR3 length is 15 residues. The CDR3 loop is CASSLRTGGRYEQYL. CDR3 DNA sequence: TGTGCCAGCAGTTTGAGGACAGGGGGCAGGTACGAGCAGTACTTA.

Worth noting for this clonotype: A much larger clonotype is one base distant, so this may be a read error. DNA of the CDR3: TGTGGCAGCAGCCAAGGGTACAGATATGGCTACACCTTC. Translated: CGSSQGYRYGYTF. The rearrangement uses TRBV14 and TRBJ1-2, with D unclear. Germline assignment: CDR1 SGHDN and CDR2 FVKESK. The CDR3 spans 13 residues.

CDR3 sequence reads: CSANKLAGNGDEQFF. The CDR3 coding sequence is TGCAGTGCCAACAAACTAGCGGGGAATGGGGATGAGCAGTTCTTC. The chain carries TRBV20-1 and TRBJ2-1; TRBD2 matches at 10 bases. This CDR3 is built from 15 residues. The germline V gene has CDR1 DFQATT and CDR2 SNEGSKA (reference sequence). The ends lost 6 bases at V and 8 bases at J; junction bases unmatched: 13.